The source of this TCR beta chain is a study of Graves' ophthalmopathy and Graves' hyperthyroidism. Overall study context: Being free of ophthalmopathy for 18 months of follow-up defined stable hyperthyroidism.

Using RNA transcripts, the TCR beta CDR3 regions were amplified. Second-round multiplex PCR followed a first-round RT-PCR using HTBI primers. TCRdb redid the calling of the multiplex PCR reads with MiXCR, one entry per CDR3 protein. The data contain a few hundred thousand distinct CDR3 sequences, about 35% of them singletons. V lost 10 bases and J 3 bases, leaving 5 bases between the germline ends. Germline loops: CDR1 KGHDR, CDR2 SFDVKD. The CDR3 covers 11 residues. Many counts were recorded for this clonotype. The antigen is undetermined. Study-level findings and limits: Blood samples also showed most expanded thyroid clonotypes exceeding 0.001 frequency.

Newly diagnosed, the hyperthyroidism patients had under 2 months' duration and were aged 18 to 65. In this cohort, patients with other autoimmune diseases, uncontrolled infections, pregnancy or lactation were excluded. The clonotype comes from an adult man with Graves' hyperthyroidism. This chain links TRBV24-1 with TRBJ2-2; possible D gene TRBD1, 5 bases. Source material: peripheral blood or thyroid tissue (not recorded which). This chain's CDR3 is CATGDTGELFF. Here the CDR3 DNA reads TGTGCCACAGGGGACACCGGGGAGCTGTTTTTT.